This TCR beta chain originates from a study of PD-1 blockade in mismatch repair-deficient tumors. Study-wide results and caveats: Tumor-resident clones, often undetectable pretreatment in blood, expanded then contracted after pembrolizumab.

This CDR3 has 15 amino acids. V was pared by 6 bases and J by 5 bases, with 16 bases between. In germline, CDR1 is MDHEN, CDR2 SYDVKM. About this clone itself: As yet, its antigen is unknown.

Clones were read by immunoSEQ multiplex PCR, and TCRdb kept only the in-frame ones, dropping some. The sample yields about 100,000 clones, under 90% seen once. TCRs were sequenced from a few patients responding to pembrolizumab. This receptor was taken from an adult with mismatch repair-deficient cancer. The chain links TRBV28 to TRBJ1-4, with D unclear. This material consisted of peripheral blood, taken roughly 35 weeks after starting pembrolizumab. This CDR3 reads CASSPEAPRNEKLFF. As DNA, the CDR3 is TGTGCCAGCAGCCCCGAGGCCCCGAGGAATGAAAAACTGTTTTTT.